This T cell receptor (beta chain) stems from a study of neurological immune-mediated disorders. With 10-nucleotide random UMIs, 5'RACE was used to make the cDNA. Over 190 million TCR-beta sequences from 15-18 subjects came from every sequencing run. In TCRdb, the 5' RACE reads were re-called with MiXCR into one record per CDR3 protein. Counted here are around 94,000 distinct CDR3 sequences, 3% to 4% occurring once; the ten biggest clones make up 6%. This clonotype was seen repeatedly, ten times or more. Its specificity is not known. Study findings and constraints: It was HTLV-1-associated myelopathy that showed the most TCR clonal expansion, while multiple sclerosis showed the least, falling below healthy controls. CDR3 amino acid sequences of expanded clones were not shared across subjects, a result suggesting private repertoires in all groups.

This CDR3 is built from 14 residues. From germline, CDR1 is DFQATT and CDR2 SNEGSKA (reference sequence). V shed 3 bases, J shed 4 bases, and the junction held 7 bases outside the gene matches. Sequencing used PBMCs. This sequence joins TRBV20-1 and TRBJ1-2, with TRBD1 matching 8 bases. The receptor was derived from a woman aged 18-35 years with multiple sclerosis. The CDR3 region has the DNA TGCAGTGCTAGGGGGAGACAGGGGATCTATGGCTACACCTTC. Protein product: CSARGRQGIYGYTF.